This T cell receptor (beta chain) derives from a study of T cells expressing NK-cell markers. Turning to the study itself: Repertoire data for TCR beta were derived from sorted T cells (CD3+CD56+NKG2C+, CD3+CD56+NKG2C- and CD3+CD56-NKG2C+). The eight sequenced donors comprised seven who were HCMV-seropositive and one who was seronegative. Study-wide points: In 5 or 6 donors, dominant NKG2C+ clonotypes were roughly 1.0-7.0% of CD8+ T cells.

5'RACE template switching built TCR beta cDNA with unique molecular identifiers. TCRdb re-called the 5' RACE reads and catalogs CDR3 proteins one per entry, DNA excluded. The table lists under 200,000 distinct CDR3 sequences. The CDR3 covers 15 residues. CDR1 SGHRS and CDR2 YFSETQ come from the germline V gene. Comments on this clonotype: Its antigen is unknown.

The source is a woman between 18 and 70 years old in good health. Sequencing was done on a sample of blood T cells: a sorted CD56 or NKG2C T cell subset, CD4+ or CD8+ T cells, or bulk PBMC T cells (not recorded which). The chain combines TRBV5-1 with TRBJ2-5; TCRdb's D call of TRBD2 is untestable without DNA. The CDR3 loop reads CASSWGTTIQETQYF.